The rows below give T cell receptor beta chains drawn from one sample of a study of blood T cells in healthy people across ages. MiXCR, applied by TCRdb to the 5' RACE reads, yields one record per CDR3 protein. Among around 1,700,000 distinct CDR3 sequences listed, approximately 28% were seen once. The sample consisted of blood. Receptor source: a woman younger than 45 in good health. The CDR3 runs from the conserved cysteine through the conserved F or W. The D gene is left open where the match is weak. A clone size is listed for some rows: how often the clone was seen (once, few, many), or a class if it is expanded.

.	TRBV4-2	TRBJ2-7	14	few	TGTGCCAGCAGCCAAGCCCTGGCGGCCTACGAGCAGTACTTC	CASSQALAAYEQYF
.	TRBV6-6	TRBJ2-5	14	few	TGTGCCAGCAGTTCGCGACAGGGTTGGGGGGAGCAGTACTTC	CASSSRQGWGEQYF
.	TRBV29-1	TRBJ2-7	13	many	TGCAGCGTTGAATCGGGCCGGGAATACGAGCAGTACTTC	CSVESGREYEQYF
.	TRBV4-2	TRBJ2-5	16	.	TGTGCCAGCAGCCTAAGTAATAGCGGAGTACAAGAGACCCAGTACTTC	CASSLSNSGVQETQYF
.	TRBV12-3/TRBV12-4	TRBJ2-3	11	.	TGTGCCAGCGCTGACGGAGATACGCAGTATTTT	CASADGDTQYF
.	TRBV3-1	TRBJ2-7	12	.	TGTGCCAGCAGCCCCGGTGGTCCCGAGCAGTACTTC	CASSPGGPEQYF
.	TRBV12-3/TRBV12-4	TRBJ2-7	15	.	TGTGCCAGCAGTTCGGCTCTTGGCAGGTCCTACGAGCAGTACTTC	CASSSALGRSYEQYF
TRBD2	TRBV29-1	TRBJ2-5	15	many	TGCAGCGCCAGTAGCGGGAGGGCAAGGGAAGAGACCCAGTACTTC	CSASSGRAREETQYF
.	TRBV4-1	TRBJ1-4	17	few	TGCGCCAGCAGCCACCCCACTCCAGGTCGCACTAATGAAAAACTGTTTTTT	CASSHPTPGRTNEKLFF
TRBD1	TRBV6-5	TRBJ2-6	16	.	TGTGCCAGCAGCCGCCACGACAGGGTTGGGGCCAACGTCCTGACTTTC	CASSRHDRVGANVLTF
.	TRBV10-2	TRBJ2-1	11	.	TGCGCCAGCAGGGAGTCGGGCGAGCAGTTCTTC	CASRESGEQFF
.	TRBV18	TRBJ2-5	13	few	TGTGCCAGCTCGTCGGACGGGAGTACGTCGCAGTACTTC	CASSSDGSTSQYF
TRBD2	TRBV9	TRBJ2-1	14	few	TGTGCCAGCAGCCCGGCGGGGGGCGAGAATGGGCAGTTCTTC	CASSPAGGENGQFF
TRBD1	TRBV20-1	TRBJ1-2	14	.	TGCAGTGCAAAAAGACAGGGTGATTCCTATGGCTACACCTTC	CSAKRQGDSYGYTF
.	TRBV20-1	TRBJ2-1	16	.	TGCAGTGCTAGAGGCCATTCTGGTGGGATCTACAATGAGCAGTTCTTC	CSARGHSGGIYNEQFF
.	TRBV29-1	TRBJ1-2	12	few	TGCAGCGGATTAGGGGATGGCTATGGCTACACCTTC	CSGLGDGYGYTF
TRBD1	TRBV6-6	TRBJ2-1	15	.	TGTGCCAGCAGTTTTCTGAGACAGGGGGCCGATGAGCAGTTCTTC	CASSFLRQGADEQFF
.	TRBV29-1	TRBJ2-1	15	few	.	CSVVFGQGIGSERFF
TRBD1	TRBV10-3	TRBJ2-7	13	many	TGTGCCACCACCCGACAGGGTCTCAACGAGCAGTACTTC	CATTRQGLNEQYF
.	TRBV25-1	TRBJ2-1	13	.	TGTGCCAGCAAGATGGCAGGAGGGAATGAGCAGTTCTTC	CASKMAGGNEQFF
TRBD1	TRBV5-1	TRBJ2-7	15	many	TGCGCCAGCAGCTTGGCTGGGGGACAGACTTACGAGCAGTACTTC	CASSLAGGQTYEQYF
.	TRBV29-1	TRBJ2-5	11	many	TGCAGCGCCAGACAGACGGAGACCCAGTACTTC	CSARQTETQYF
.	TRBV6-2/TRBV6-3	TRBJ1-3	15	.	TGTGCCACGTCTCGGGGAGATAACTCTGGAAACACCATATATTTT	CATSRGDNSGNTIYF
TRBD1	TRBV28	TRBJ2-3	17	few	TGTGCCAGCAGTTACCGACAGGGGACCCCCACAATGGATACGCAGTATTTT	CASSYRQGTPTMDTQYF
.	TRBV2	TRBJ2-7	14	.	TGTGCCAGCAGTGAAACGATCGAGGACAATGAGCAGTACTTC	CASSETIEDNEQYF
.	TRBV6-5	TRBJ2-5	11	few	TGTGCCGGCCGGGTTGAAGAGACCCAGTACTTC	CAGRVEETQYF
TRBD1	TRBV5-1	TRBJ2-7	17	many	TGCGCCAGCAGCCTGGTCTCCGGGACAGGGACCTTCTACGAGCAGTACTTC	CASSLVSGTGTFYEQYF
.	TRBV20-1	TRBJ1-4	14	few	TGCAGTGCTAGAGTGGACTCCGCGGAGGAAAAACTGTTTTTT	CSARVDSAEEKLFF
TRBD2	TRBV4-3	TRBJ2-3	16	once	TGCGCCAGCAGCCAAGAGGGGACTAGTATCGGTGATACGCAGTATTTT	CASSQEGTSIGDTQYF
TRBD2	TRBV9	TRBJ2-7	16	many	TGTGCCAGCTCACGGGAGGGACTAGCGGGGGTGAACGAGCAGTACTTC	CASSREGLAGVNEQYF
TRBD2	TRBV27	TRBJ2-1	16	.	TGTGTCAGCAGTTCCCATCTAGCGGGGGGGCTTAATGAGCAGTTCTTC	CVSSSHLAGGLNEQFF
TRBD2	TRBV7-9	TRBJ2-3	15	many	TGTGCCAGCAGCTTTGCGGGAGATAGCACAGATACGCAGTATTTT	CASSFAGDSTDTQYF